This is a list of T cell receptor beta chains from one sample in a study of blood T cell repertoires in COVID-19. TCRdb keeps only in-frame clones here, not all; method: immunoSEQ multiplex PCR. The sample has about 340,000 clones, around 91% seen once. The sequencing input was peripheral blood. These receptors all come from a woman aged 18-30 years who had recovered from COVID-19. CDR3s include the opening cysteine and the closing phenylalanine or tryptophan. Each record gives: CDR3 protein, CDR3 DNA, V gene, clone size, J gene, D gene. A D gene is named only where the DNA matches it firmly. Clone size is shown for a subset of rows, as once, few, many or a class of expanded clone.

CDR3 protein: CATSDPGTGNTGELFF
CDR3 DNA: TGTGCCACCAGTGATCCCGGGACAGGGAACACCGGGGAGCTGTTTTTT
V gene: TRBV24-1
clone size: -
J gene: TRBJ2-2
D gene: TRBD1

CDR3 protein: CASSVGLAGGTQETQYF
CDR3 DNA: TGTGCCAGCAGCGTAGGACTAGCGGGAGGAACCCAAGAGACCCAGTACTTC
V gene: TRBV9
clone size: -
J gene: TRBJ2-5
D gene: TRBD2

CDR3 protein: CSVGGHGELFF
CDR3 DNA: TGCAGCGTTGGAGGGCACGGGGAGCTGTTTTTT
V gene: TRBV29-1
clone size: -
J gene: TRBJ2-2
D gene: -

CDR3 protein: CASSQGSGPPRNEQFF
CDR3 DNA: TGCGCCAGCAGCCAAGGTTCAGGTCCTCCACGCAATGAGCAGTTCTTC
V gene: TRBV4-3
clone size: -
J gene: TRBJ2-1
D gene: -

CDR3 protein: CASSFSPYNEQFF
CDR3 DNA: TGTGCCAGCAGTTTTTCCCCGTACAATGAGCAGTTCTTC
V gene: TRBV12-3/TRBV12-4
clone size: -
J gene: TRBJ2-1
D gene: -

CDR3 protein: CATSDADPGGAGETQYF
CDR3 DNA: TGTGCCACCAGTGATGCCGACCCGGGGGGGGCGGGAGAGACCCAGTACTTC
V gene: TRBV24-1
clone size: -
J gene: TRBJ2-5
D gene: TRBD2

CDR3 protein: CASSSQTRFEADTQYF
CDR3 DNA: TGTGCCAGCAGTTCACAGACTAGGTTCGAGGCAGATACGCAGTATTTT
V gene: TRBV6-6
clone size: once
J gene: TRBJ2-3
D gene: -

CDR3 protein: CASSRTGTEAFF
CDR3 DNA: TGTGCCAGCTCCAGGACGGGAACTGAAGCTTTCTTT
V gene: TRBV7-8
clone size: -
J gene: TRBJ1-1
D gene: -

CDR3 protein: CSGGSTDTQYF
CDR3 DNA: TGCAGTGGCGGGAGCACAGATACGCAGTATTTT
V gene: TRBV20-1
clone size: -
J gene: TRBJ2-3
D gene: -

CDR3 protein: CASSPTYNEQFF
CDR3 DNA: TGTGCCAGCAGCCCAACTTACAATGAGCAGTTCTTC
V gene: TRBV12-3/TRBV12-4
clone size: -
J gene: TRBJ2-1
D gene: -

CDR3 protein: CASSLEKRITPDTQYF
CDR3 DNA: TGTGCCAGCAGCTTGGAGAAGCGGATAACTCCCGATACGCAGTATTTT
V gene: TRBV11-2
clone size: -
J gene: TRBJ2-3
D gene: -

CDR3 protein: CAWGEQGASTQYF
CDR3 DNA: TGTGCCTGGGGCGAACAGGGGGCAAGTACGCAGTATTTT
V gene: TRBV30
clone size: -
J gene: TRBJ2-3
D gene: TRBD1

CDR3 protein: CASSSAWRQGLFEEKLFF
CDR3 DNA: TGTGCCAGCAGCTCCGCTTGGCGACAGGGGTTGTTTGAAGAAAAACTGTTTTTT
V gene: TRBV7-9
clone size: -
J gene: TRBJ1-4
D gene: TRBD1

CDR3 protein: CATRASGRAQETQYF
CDR3 DNA: TGTGCCACCAGAGCAAGCGGGAGGGCCCAAGAGACCCAGTACTTC
V gene: TRBV24-1
clone size: -
J gene: TRBJ2-5
D gene: TRBD2

CDR3 protein: CASSQDPGTSGSSYNEQFF
CDR3 DNA: TGTGCCAGCAGCCAAGACCCCGGGACTAGCGGGAGCTCCTACAATGAGCAGTTCTTC
V gene: TRBV3-1/TRBV3-2
clone size: -
J gene: TRBJ2-1
D gene: TRBD2

CDR3 protein: CASSPVERVTDTQYF
CDR3 DNA: TGTGCCAGCAGCCCCGTGGAGCGGGTCACGGATACGCAGTATTTT
V gene: TRBV6-2/TRBV6-3
clone size: -
J gene: TRBJ2-3
D gene: -

CDR3 protein: CAWSWGPGETQYF
CDR3 DNA: TGTGCCTGGAGTTGGGGGCCGGGGGAGACCCAGTACTTC
V gene: TRBV30
clone size: once
J gene: TRBJ2-5
D gene: -

CDR3 protein: CASSPQGTNTGELFF
CDR3 DNA: TGTGCCAGCAGTCCACAGGGGACGAACACCGGGGAGCTGTTTTTT
V gene: TRBV28
clone size: -
J gene: TRBJ2-2
D gene: TRBD1

CDR3 protein: CASSSKLAGGRETQYF
CDR3 DNA: TGTGCCAGCAGTTCAAAACTAGCGGGAGGGCGGGAGACCCAGTACTTC
V gene: TRBV27
clone size: -
J gene: TRBJ2-5
D gene: TRBD2

CDR3 protein: CASSQTGTGYYGYTF
CDR3 DNA: TGCGCCAGCAGCCAGACAGGGACGGGGTACTATGGCTACACCTTC
V gene: TRBV4-1
clone size: -
J gene: TRBJ1-2
D gene: TRBD1

CDR3 protein: CASSSGQVNTEAFF
CDR3 DNA: TGTGCCAGCAGTTCCGGACAAGTGAACACTGAAGCTTTCTTT
V gene: TRBV27
clone size: -
J gene: TRBJ1-1
D gene: -

CDR3 protein: CASSYSRGTPGDYTF
CDR3 DNA: TGTGCCAGCAGTTACTCGAGAGGGACCCCGGGGGACTACACCTTC
V gene: TRBV6-5
clone size: -
J gene: TRBJ1-2
D gene: -

CDR3 protein: CASSQGQINEQFF
CDR3 DNA: TGTGCCAGCAGCCAGGGACAGATCAATGAGCAGTTCTTC
V gene: TRBV5-4
clone size: -
J gene: TRBJ2-1
D gene: TRBD1

CDR3 protein: CAWSPPRIDLGQPQHF
CDR3 DNA: TGTGCCTGGAGTCCCCCCCGGATAGACTTGGGTCAGCCCCAGCATTTT
V gene: TRBV30
clone size: once
J gene: TRBJ1-5
D gene: -

CDR3 protein: CASSLAGGDEGTDTQYF
CDR3 DNA: TGCGCCAGCAGCCTAGCGGGAGGAGACGAAGGTACAGATACGCAGTATTTT
V gene: TRBV4-1
clone size: once
J gene: TRBJ2-3
D gene: TRBD2

CDR3 protein: CASSLNEARTGINEQFF
CDR3 DNA: TGTGCCAGCAGCTTAAATGAAGCTAGAACAGGGATTAATGAGCAGTTCTTC
V gene: TRBV13
clone size: -
J gene: TRBJ2-1
D gene: -

CDR3 protein: CASSSWTGGTDTQYF
CDR3 DNA: TGTGCCAGCAGCTCATGGACAGGGGGTACAGATACGCAGTATTTT
V gene: TRBV7-2
clone size: -
J gene: TRBJ2-3
D gene: TRBD1

CDR3 protein: CATSDSSGNQETQYF
CDR3 DNA: TGTGCCACCAGTGACTCTAGCGGGAACCAAGAGACCCAGTACTTC
V gene: TRBV24-1
clone size: -
J gene: TRBJ2-5
D gene: TRBD2

CDR3 protein: CASSEFGTSGRNEQFF
CDR3 DNA: TGTGCCAGCAGCGAATTTGGGACTAGCGGGAGGAATGAGCAGTTCTTC
V gene: TRBV9
clone size: -
J gene: TRBJ2-1
D gene: TRBD2

CDR3 protein: CASSQDWTGGSYGYTF
CDR3 DNA: TGTGCCAGCAGCCAAGATTGGACAGGGGGTTCCTATGGCTACACCTTC
V gene: TRBV3-1/TRBV3-2
clone size: -
J gene: TRBJ1-2
D gene: TRBD1

CDR3 protein: CASSLGSGRNQETQYF
CDR3 DNA: TGCGCCAGCAGCTTGGGTAGCGGGAGGAACCAAGAGACCCAGTACTTC
V gene: TRBV5-1
clone size: -
J gene: TRBJ2-5
D gene: TRBD2

CDR3 protein: CASSLVGTGEKLFF
CDR3 DNA: TGTGCCAGCAGCTTAGTCGGGACAGGGGAAAAACTGTTTTTT
V gene: TRBV11-2
clone size: -
J gene: TRBJ1-4
D gene: TRBD1

CDR3 protein: CASRSGTGVTEAFF
CDR3 DNA: TGTGCCAGCAGATCCGGGACAGGGGTGACTGAAGCTTTCTTT
V gene: TRBV28
clone size: -
J gene: TRBJ1-1
D gene: TRBD1